The 23 T cell receptor beta chains below all came from one sample that was sequenced in a study of T cell repertoires in cytomegalovirus infection. TCRdb redid the calling of the reads with MiXCR, one entry per CDR3 protein. The table has 450,000 to 650,000 distinct CDR3 sequences, 26% seen once. Material for sequencing was PBMCs. The source of these receptors is a human donor in good health (CMV status not recorded). Some clones in this sample may be carry-over from other donors' samples.

The chain carries TRBV19 and TRBJ2-2; the D is unclear. Trimming took off 5 bases at V and 6 bases at J, with 13 bases between the two ends. The V gene's germline CDR1 is LNHDA and CDR2 SQIVND (reference sequence). CDR3 length: 14 residues. This CDR3 reads CASSPVLDAGELFF. The CDR3, as DNA: TGTGCCAGTAGTCCGGTCTTGGATGCCGGGGAGCTGTTTTTT.

This clonotype was observed a few times. V gene TRBV12-3 or TRBV12-4 combines with J gene TRBJ1-1, with 7 bases fitting TRBD1. This CDR3 contains 14 residues. Losses at the gene ends were 7 bases for V and 10 bases for J; bases not matched to a gene: 15. The DNA of the CDR3 is TGTGCCAGCACCCTCAAACAAACAGGGGACCGAGCTTTCTTT. It yields the protein CASTLKQTGDRAFF.

This clonotype was found a few times. V usage is TRBV2 and J usage is TRBJ2-7, with TRBD2 matching 13 bases. The CDR3 has 14 residues. In germline, CDR1 is SNHLY, CDR2 FYNNEI. V shed 6 bases and J 6 bases; nucleotides not matched to a gene: 5. CDR3 sequence (DNA): TGTGCCAGCAGGCGACTAGCGGGAGGAGGCGAGCAGTACGTC. Encoded protein: CASRRLAGGGEQYV.

V gene TRBV4-1 combines with J gene TRBJ2-3, with 11 positions matching TRBD2. The CDR3 runs to 17 residues. V was clipped by 0 bases and J by 5 bases; unmatched bases: 7. Germline CDR1 MGHRA, CDR2 YSYEKL. The CDR3 region is CASSQDTGTSGEDTQYF. CDR3 DNA sequence: TGCGCCAGCAGCCAAGATACCGGGACTAGCGGTGAAGATACGCAGTATTTT.

The rearrangement links TRBV12-3 or TRBV12-4 to TRBJ2-7, with D possibly matching TRBD2 (6 bases). The ends were cut back, 2 bases at V and 1 base at J, with 15 bases in the middle. There are 16 residues in the CDR3. The CDR3 DNA is TGTGCCAGCAGTTTATTTCCCGGGACTGGTTCCTACGAGCAGTACTTC. Its protein is CASSLFPGTGSYEQYF.

The V gene is TRBV10-3, the J gene TRBJ2-7; TRBD2 is a possible D gene (6 bases). V gave up 0 bases and J gave up 3 bases, with 18 bases separating them. The germline gives CDR1 ENHRY, CDR2 SYGVKD. This CDR3 comprises 17 residues. In DNA form, the CDR3 reads TGTGCCATCAGTGAGTCGGGAGGTAGGGGAAATCACTACGAGCAGTACGTC. This encodes CAISESGGRGNHYEQYV.

This clonotype has a handful of counts. The chain couples TRBV5-1 to TRBJ2-1; 9 positions agree with TRBD1. This CDR3 is 15 amino acids long. With 0 bases clipped from V and 10 bases from J, the junction kept 8 bases outside the gene matches. Germline lookup yields CDR1 SGHRS and CDR2 YFSETQ. The CDR3 region is CASSLEGTGLGEQFF. Here the CDR3 DNA reads TGCGCCAGCAGCTTGGAGGGGACAGGGCTGGGGGAGCAGTTCTTC. Full variable domain (rest looked up from reference TRBV5-1 and TRBJ2-1): KAGVTQTPRYLIKTRGQQVTLSCSPISGHRSVSWYQQTPGQGLQFLFEYFSETQRNKGNFPGRFSGRQFSNSRSEMNVSTLELGDSALYLCASSLEGTGLGEQFFGPGTRLTVL.

The chain joins TRBV28 to TRBJ2-5; TRBD2 agrees at 11 bases. The CDR3 runs 17 residues. The V gene's germline CDR1 is MDHEN and CDR2 SYDVKM. Trimming removed 4 bases from V and 2 bases from J; junction bases left unmatched: 9. CDR3 bases: TGTGCCAGCAGTTCCGTGGCCGGGACTAGCGGACAAGAGACCCAGTACTTC. Amino acids: CASSSVAGTSGQETQYF.

A few counts support this clonotype. The chain employs TRBV6-5 and TRBJ1-5, with 8 bases that match TRBD1. J was trimmed by 10 bases and V by 9 bases; bases with no gene match: 8. Germline CDR1 and CDR2: MNHEY and SVGAGI. The CDR3 runs to 12 residues. The CDR3 here is CASRQGSSPQHF. Here the CDR3 DNA reads TGTGCCAGTCGACAGGGGTCCAGCCCCCAGCATTTT.

This clonotype was seen a handful of times. The rearrangement links TRBV29-1 to TRBJ1-2; D unresolved. Germline V lookup: CDR1 SQVTM, CDR2 ANQGSEA. Trimming removed 4 bases from V and 6 bases from J, with 21 bases in between. The CDR3 totals 15 residues. The CDR3 DNA reads TGCAGCGTTGGGGCCATGGGTCATGTACCCCATGGCTACACCTTC. Encoded protein: CSVGAMGHVPHGYTF.

This clonotype has just a few counts. This chain joins TRBV3-1 and TRBJ2-1; 7 nucleotides agree with TRBD2. V shed 5 bases, J shed 5 bases, and the junction held 9 bases outside the gene matches. The CDR3 extends over 15 amino acids. Germline CDR1 LGHDT, CDR2 YNNKEL (reference sequence). The DNA for the CDR3 is TGTGCCAGCAGCTCAGAGCTAGCGGCAAACAATGAGCAGTTCTTC. Residues: CASSSELAANNEQFF.

A few counts support this clonotype. This chain joins TRBV20-1 and TRBJ2-7; perhaps D is TRBD1 or TRBD2 (6 bases each). V was trimmed by 3 bases and J by 4 bases, leaving 16 bases between them. This CDR3 is 14 amino acids long. CDR1 DFQATT and CDR2 SNEGSKA come from the germline V gene (reference sequence). CDR3 coding DNA: TGCAGTGCTAGGGCAAATACAGGGACTTACGAGCAGTACGTC. Protein: CSARANTGTYEQYV.

The chain links TRBV5-6 to TRBJ1-1; 8 nucleotides align to TRBD1. Germline V gene data show CDR1 as SGHDT and CDR2 as YYEEEE. The CDR3 runs 16 residues. Unmatched junction bases numbered 12, after V lost 4 bases and J lost 4 bases. In DNA, the CDR3 is TGTGCCAGCAGCCCGAACCTGGACAGGGAAGGCACTGAAGCTTTCTTT. Protein product: CASSPNLDREGTEAFF.

The table lists this clonotype with a few counts. V and J are TRBV4-1 and TRBJ2-7; 10 bases align to TRBD2. The V gene end was trimmed by 0 bases and the J gene end by 1 base; junction bases not matched to a gene: 12. CDR3 length equals 19 residues. CDR1 and CDR2 from the germline V gene are MGHRA and YSYEKL. In DNA form, the CDR3 reads TGCGCCAGCAGCCAAGAACGGCTAGCGGGAGTCGCCAGTTCCTACGAGCAGTACGTC. Translating it yields CASSQERLAGVASSYEQYV.

This clonotype was picked up a small number of times. The chain carries TRBV20-1 and TRBJ1-1; D might be TRBD1 (5 bases). The CDR3 length is 13 residues. Germline CDR1 is DFQATT and CDR2 is SNEGSKA (reference sequence). For the CDR3, the DNA is TGCAGCCCCAGCTGGGGCTTTATCACTGAAGCTTTCTTT. The encoded protein is CSPSWGFITEAFF.

This clonotype has a count of ten or more. This chain joins TRBV20-1 and TRBJ2-2; D not certain. The CDR3 sequence is 10 residues long. The germline V gene encodes CDR1 DFQATT and CDR2 SNEGSKA (reference sequence). The V end lost 1 base, the J end lost 9 bases, and 3 bases lay between the germline ends. CDR3 protein: CSARGRELFF. CDR3 DNA sequence: TGCAGTGCTAGAGGCCGGGAGCTGTTTTTT.

The chain employs TRBV9 and TRBJ2-5; D possibly uses TRBD1 or TRBD2 (6 bases each). V was shortened by 2 bases and J by 1 base, with 15 bases between the two germline ends. CDR1 is SGDLS and CDR2 is YYNGEE in the germline V gene. CDR3 length: 16 residues. CDR3: CASSVFGGQGQETQYF. The CDR3 bases are TGTGCCAGCAGCGTTTTTGGGGGGCAGGGCCAAGAGACCCAGTACTTC.

The V and J genes are TRBV4-1 and TRBJ2-7, with 7 bases that match TRBD2. Unmatched junction bases numbered 4, after V lost 4 bases and J lost 4 bases. The CDR3 is 13 residues long. Germline lookup yields CDR1 MGHRA and CDR2 YSYEKL. CDR3 bases: TGCGCCAGCAGCCGGCAGGGAGGGTACGAGCAGTACGTC. Translating gives CASSRQGGYEQYV.

This clonotype occurred many times. This chain connects TRBV7-8 to TRBJ2-5, with 7 bases matching TRBD1. Trimming took 4 bases from V and 5 from J; bases not matched to a gene: 4. CDR1 SGHVS and CDR2 FQNEAQ come from the germline V gene. The CDR3 length is 13 residues. The CDR3 nucleotides read TGTGCCAGCAGCTCGACAGGGATGGAGACCCAGTACTTC. Its translation: CASSSTGMETQYF.

J is TRBJ2-3 and V is TRBV5-4; TRBD2 aligns across 11 bases. The CDR3 consists of 18 residues. The ends lost 4 bases at V and 6 bases at J; junction bases unmatched: 16. Germline V CDR1 and CDR2: SGHNT, YYREEE (reference sequence). CDR3 protein: CASSVVPSGRLAVDTQYF. The CDR3 nucleotides read TGTGCCAGCAGCGTGGTTCCTAGCGGGAGGCTCGCGGTGGATACGCAGTATTTT. The full variable domain, in which reference TRBV5-4 and TRBJ2-3 provide the parts outside the CDR3, is ETGVTQSPTHLIKTRGQQVTLRCSSQSGHNTVSWYQQALGQGPQFIFQYYREEENGRGNFPPRFSGLQFPNYSSELNVNALELDDSALYLCASSVVPSGRLAVDTQYFGPGTRLTVL.

V gene TRBV2 combines with J gene TRBJ1-6, with D possibly being TRBD1 (5 bases). From germline, CDR1 is SNHLY and CDR2 FYNNEI. The CDR3 is 14 residues long. V shed 4 bases and J shed 5 bases, with 9 bases lying between them. The CDR3 spells CASSGRGDNSPLHF. CDR3 coding DNA: TGTGCCAGCAGTGGCCGGGGGGATAATTCACCCCTCCACTTT.

This chain uses TRBV20-1 with TRBJ2-7; tentative D call: TRBD2 (6 bases). Germline V lookup: CDR1 DFQATT, CDR2 SNEGSKA (reference sequence). V dropped 5 bases and J dropped 2 bases, with 7 bases sitting between them. The CDR3 loop spans 11 amino acids. The CDR3 protein is CSARLAYEQYV. The CDR3 DNA is TGCAGTGCTCGACTAGCCTACGAGCAGTACGTC.

This chain connects TRBV28 to TRBJ2-1, with no clear D. Germline loops: CDR1 MDHEN, CDR2 SYDVKM. Trimming stripped 4 bases from V and 0 bases from J, with 10 bases between. The CDR3 extends over 15 amino acids. The DNA of the CDR3 is TGTGCCAGCAGTTGGGCGCCCAGCTCCTACAATGAGCAGTTCTTC. Translating gives CASSWAPSSYNEQFF. Based on the CDR3 plus reference TRBV28 and TRBJ2-1, the full variable domain is DVKVTQSSRYLVKRTGEKVFLECVQDMDHENMFWYRQDPGLGLRLIYFSYDVKMKEKGDIPEGYSVSREKKERFSLILESASTNQTSMYLCASSWAPSSYNEQFFGPGTRLTVL.